The text below deals with one T cell receptor beta chain. The data belong to a study of identical twins. TCRdb recomputed calls from the 5' RACE reads with MiXCR, one row per CDR3 protein. The sample lists around 470,000 distinct CDR3 sequences, about 14% seen once, with around 0.57% in the top ten. Losses at the gene ends were 1 base for V and 4 bases for J; bases not matched to a gene: 4. The CDR3 covers 15 residues. The germline CDR1 and CDR2 sequences are SGHRS and YFSETQ. The same sample was also used in a study of yellow fever vaccine responses in identical twins.

The TCR originated in a woman between 18 and 29 years old in good health. The source material was CD4+ T cells sorted from blood. The chain links TRBV5-1 to TRBJ2-3; 9 nucleotides match TRBD2. For the CDR3, the DNA is TGCGCCAGCAGCTTGCTAGCGGGAACCCCAGATACGCAGTATTTT. This encodes CASSLLAGTPDTQYF.